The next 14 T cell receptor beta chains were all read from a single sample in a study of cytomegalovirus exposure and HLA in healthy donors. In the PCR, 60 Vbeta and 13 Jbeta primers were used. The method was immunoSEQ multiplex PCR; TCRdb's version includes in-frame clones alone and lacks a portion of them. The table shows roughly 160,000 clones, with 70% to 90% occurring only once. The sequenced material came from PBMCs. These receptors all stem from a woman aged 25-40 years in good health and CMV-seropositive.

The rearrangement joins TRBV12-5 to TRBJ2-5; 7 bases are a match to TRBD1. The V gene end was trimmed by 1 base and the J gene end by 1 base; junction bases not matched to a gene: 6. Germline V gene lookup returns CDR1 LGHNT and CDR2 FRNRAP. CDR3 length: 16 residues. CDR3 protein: CASGLAIGTAQETQYF. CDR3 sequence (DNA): TGTGCTAGTGGTTTGGCGATAGGGACAGCCCAAGAGACCCAGTACTTC.

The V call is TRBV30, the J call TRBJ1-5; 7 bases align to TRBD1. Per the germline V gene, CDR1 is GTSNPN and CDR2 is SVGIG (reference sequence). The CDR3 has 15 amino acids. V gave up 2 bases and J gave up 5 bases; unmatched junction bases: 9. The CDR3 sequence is CAWSTGDRVYQPQHF. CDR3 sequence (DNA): TGTGCCTGGAGTACCGGTGACAGGGTGTATCAGCCCCAGCATTTT.

CDR3 loop: CASSLVSVDQPQHF. In DNA, the CDR3 is TGTGCCAGCAGCTTAGTATCGGTAGATCAGCCCCAGCATTTT. This chain joins TRBV7-9 and TRBJ1-5; D unclear. CDR3 length: 14 residues. Germline CDR1 and CDR2: SEHNR and FQNEAQ (reference sequence). Trimming cost V 1 base and J 5 bases, with 9 bases left between them.

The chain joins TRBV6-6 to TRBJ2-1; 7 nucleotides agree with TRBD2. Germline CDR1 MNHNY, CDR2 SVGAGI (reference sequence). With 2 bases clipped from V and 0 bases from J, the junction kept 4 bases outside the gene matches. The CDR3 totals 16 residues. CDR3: CASSYRSGDSYNEQFF. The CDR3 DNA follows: TGTGCCAGCAGTTACCGGAGCGGGGACTCCTACAATGAGCAGTTCTTC.

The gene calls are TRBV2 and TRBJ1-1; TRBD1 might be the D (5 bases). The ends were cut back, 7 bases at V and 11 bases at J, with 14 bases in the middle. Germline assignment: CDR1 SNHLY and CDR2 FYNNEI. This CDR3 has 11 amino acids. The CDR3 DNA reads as TGTGCCAGCATAGGGGAGGATTCGGCTTTCTTT. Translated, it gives CASIGEDSAFF.

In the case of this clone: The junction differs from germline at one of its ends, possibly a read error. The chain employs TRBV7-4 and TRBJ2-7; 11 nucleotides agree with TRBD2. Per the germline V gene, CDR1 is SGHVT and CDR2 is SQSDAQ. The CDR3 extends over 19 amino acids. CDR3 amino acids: CASSPRLAGTLLRDIYRDF. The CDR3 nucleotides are TGTGCCAGCAGCCCGAGACTAGCGGGGACCCTTCTACGAGACATTTACAGGGACTTC. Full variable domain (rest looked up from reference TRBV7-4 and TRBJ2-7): GAGVSQSPRYKVAKRGRDVALRCDSISGHVTLYWYRQTLGQGSEVLTYSQSDAQRDKSGRPSGRFSAERPERSVSTLKIQRTEQGDSAVYLCASSPRLAGTLLRDIYRDFGPGTRLTVT.

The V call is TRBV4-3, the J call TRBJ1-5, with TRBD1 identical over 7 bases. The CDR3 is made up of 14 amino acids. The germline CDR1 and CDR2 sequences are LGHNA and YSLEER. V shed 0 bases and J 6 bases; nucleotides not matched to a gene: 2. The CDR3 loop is CASSQDRGLQPQHF. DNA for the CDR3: TGCGCCAGCAGCCAAGATAGGGGGCTTCAGCCCCAGCATTTT.

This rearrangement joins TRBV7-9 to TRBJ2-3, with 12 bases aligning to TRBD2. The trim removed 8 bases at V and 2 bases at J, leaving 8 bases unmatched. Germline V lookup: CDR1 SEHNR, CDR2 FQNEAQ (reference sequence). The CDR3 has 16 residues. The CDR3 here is CASGLLAGGITDTQYF. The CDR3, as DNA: TGTGCCAGCGGCCTACTAGCGGGGGGAATCACAGATACGCAGTATTTT.

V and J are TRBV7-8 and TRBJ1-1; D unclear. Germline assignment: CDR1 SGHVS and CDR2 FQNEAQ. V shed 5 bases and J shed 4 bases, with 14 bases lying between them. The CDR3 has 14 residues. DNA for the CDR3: TGTGCCAGCAGCCCTACTCGGGTTTTCACTGAAGCTTTCTTT. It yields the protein CASSPTRVFTEAFF.

The CDR3 sequence: CASSVVPSQTKETQYF. The DNA of the CDR3 is TGTGCCAGCAGCGTAGTCCCCAGCCAAACTAAAGAGACCCAGTACTTC. The chain couples TRBV9 to TRBJ2-5; D remains unclear. Germline CDR1 reads SGDLS; CDR2 reads YYNGEE. There are 16 residues in the CDR3. With 0 bases removed from V and 3 bases from J, the gap between germline ends came to 15 bases.

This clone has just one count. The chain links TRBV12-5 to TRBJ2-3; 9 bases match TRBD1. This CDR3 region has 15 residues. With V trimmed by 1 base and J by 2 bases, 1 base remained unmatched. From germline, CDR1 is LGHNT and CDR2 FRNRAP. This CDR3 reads CASGLGDRDTDTQYF. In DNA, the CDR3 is TGTGCTAGTGGTTTGGGGGACAGGGACACAGATACGCAGTATTTT.

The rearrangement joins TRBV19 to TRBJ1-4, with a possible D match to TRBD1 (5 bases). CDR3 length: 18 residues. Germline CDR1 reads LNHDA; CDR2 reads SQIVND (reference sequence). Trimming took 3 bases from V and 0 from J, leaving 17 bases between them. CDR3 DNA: TGTGCCAGTAGTATGGGTTTGTGGACACTTGCAACTAATGAAAAACTGTTTTTT. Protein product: CASSMGLWTLATNEKLFF. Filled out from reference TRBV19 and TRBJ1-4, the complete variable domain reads DGGITQSPKYLFRKEGQNVTLSCEQNLNHDAMYWYRQDPGQGLRLIYYSQIVNDFQKGDIAEGYSVSREKKESFPLTVTSAQKNPTAFYLCASSMGLWTLATNEKLFFGSGTQLSVL.

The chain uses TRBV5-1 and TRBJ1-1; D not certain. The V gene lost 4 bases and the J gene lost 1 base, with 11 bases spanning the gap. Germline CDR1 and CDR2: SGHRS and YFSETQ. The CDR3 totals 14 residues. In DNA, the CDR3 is TGCGCCAGCAGCGTCCATACTGGGAACACTGAAGCTTTCTTT. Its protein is CASSVHTGNTEAFF. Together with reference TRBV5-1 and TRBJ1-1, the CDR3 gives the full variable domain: KAGVTQTPRYLIKTRGQQVTLSCSPISGHRSVSWYQQTPGQGLQFLFEYFSETQRNKGNFPGRFSGRQFSNSRSEMNVSTLELGDSALYLCASSVHTGNTEAFFGQGTRLTVV.

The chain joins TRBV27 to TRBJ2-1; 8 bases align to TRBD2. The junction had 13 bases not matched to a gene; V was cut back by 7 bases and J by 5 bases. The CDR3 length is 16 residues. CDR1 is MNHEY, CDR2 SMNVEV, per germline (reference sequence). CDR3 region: CASTSRTSFRNNEQFF. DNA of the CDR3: TGTGCCAGCACCTCACGGACTAGCTTTCGGAACAATGAGCAGTTCTTC.